The clone carrying this TCR beta chain was recorded a few times. This specimen belongs to a study of tumor-infiltrating lymphocytes in oesophageal squamous cell carcinoma. Germline CDR1 is SGHNT and CDR2 is YYREEE (reference sequence). CDR3 size: 16 residues. V was shortened by 1 base and J by 2 bases, with 13 bases between the two germline ends. TCRdb processed the PCR reads anew with MiXCR; each CDR3 protein has one entry. The sample comprises approximately 6,000 distinct CDR3 sequences, roughly 15% of which are singletons, and 23% rests with the top ten. The sequenced material came from normal esophageal tissue next to the tumor. This receptor was identified in a male donor with esophageal squamous cell carcinoma. The gene calls are TRBV5-4 and TRBJ1-3, with TRBD1 as a possible D gene (5 bases). CDR3 in amino acids: CASSLSLRGAGNTIYF. In nucleotides, the CDR3 is TGTGCCAGCAGCTTGTCCCTTCGGGGGGCTGGAAACACCATATATTTT. The whole variable domain, remainder taken from reference TRBV5-4 and TRBJ1-3, is ETGVTQSPTHLIKTRGQQVTLRCSSQSGHNTVSWYQQALGQGPQFIFQYYREEENGRGNFPPRFSGLQFPNYSSELNVNALELDDSALYLCASSLSLRGAGNTIYFGEGSWLTVV.